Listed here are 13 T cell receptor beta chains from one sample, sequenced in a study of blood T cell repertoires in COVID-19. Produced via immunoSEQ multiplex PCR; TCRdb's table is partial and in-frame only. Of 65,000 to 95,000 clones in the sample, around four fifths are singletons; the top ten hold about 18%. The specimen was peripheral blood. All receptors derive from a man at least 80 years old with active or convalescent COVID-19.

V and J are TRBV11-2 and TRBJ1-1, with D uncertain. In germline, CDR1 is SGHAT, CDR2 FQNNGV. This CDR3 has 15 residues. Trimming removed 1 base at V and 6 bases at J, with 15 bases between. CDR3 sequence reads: CASSLAAGRTPEAFF. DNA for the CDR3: TGTGCCAGCAGCTTAGCTGCAGGTAGGACTCCTGAAGCTTTCTTT.

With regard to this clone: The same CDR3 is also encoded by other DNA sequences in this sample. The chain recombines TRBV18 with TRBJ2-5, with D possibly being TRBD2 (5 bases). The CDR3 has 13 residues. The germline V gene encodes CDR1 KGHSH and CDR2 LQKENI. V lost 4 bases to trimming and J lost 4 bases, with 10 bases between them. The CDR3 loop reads CASSLGLAETQYF. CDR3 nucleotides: TGTGCCAGCTCACTAGGACTCGCAGAGACCCAGTACTTC.

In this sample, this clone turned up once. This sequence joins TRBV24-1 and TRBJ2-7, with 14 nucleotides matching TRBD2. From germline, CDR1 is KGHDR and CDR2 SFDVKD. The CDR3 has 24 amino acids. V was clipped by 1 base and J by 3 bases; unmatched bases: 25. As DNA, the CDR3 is TGTGCCACCAGTGATTTAGGCTCAGAAAGCCGGACTAGCGGGAGGTCCGTTTCCTACTACGAGCAGTACGTC. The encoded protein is CATSDLGSESRTSGRSVSYYEQYV.

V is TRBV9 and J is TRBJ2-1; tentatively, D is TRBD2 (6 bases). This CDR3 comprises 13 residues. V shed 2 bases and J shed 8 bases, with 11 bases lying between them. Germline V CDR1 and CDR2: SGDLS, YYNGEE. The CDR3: CASSVGGFDEQFF. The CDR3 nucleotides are TGTGCCAGCAGCGTTGGAGGGTTCGATGAGCAGTTCTTC.

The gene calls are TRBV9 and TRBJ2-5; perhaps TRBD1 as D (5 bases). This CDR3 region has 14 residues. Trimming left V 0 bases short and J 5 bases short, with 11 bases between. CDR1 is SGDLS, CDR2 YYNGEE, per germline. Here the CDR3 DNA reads TGTGCCAGCAGCGTAGCATTAGGGGCGGAGACCCAGTACTTC. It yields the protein CASSVALGAETQYF.

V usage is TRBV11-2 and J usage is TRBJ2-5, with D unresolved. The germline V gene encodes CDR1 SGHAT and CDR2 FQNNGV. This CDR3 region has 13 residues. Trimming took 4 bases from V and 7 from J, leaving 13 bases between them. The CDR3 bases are TGTGCCAGCAGCTCGACCAATCGAGGGACCCAGTACTTC. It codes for CASSSTNRGTQYF.

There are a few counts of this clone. CDR3 sequence reads: CASSLSDEQFF. The CDR3 region has the DNA TGTGCCAGCAGTTTATCGGATGAGCAGTTCTTC. This chain links TRBV12-3 or TRBV12-4 with TRBJ2-1, with no clear D. This CDR3 comprises 11 residues. V lost 2 bases and J lost 8, with 4 bases in between.

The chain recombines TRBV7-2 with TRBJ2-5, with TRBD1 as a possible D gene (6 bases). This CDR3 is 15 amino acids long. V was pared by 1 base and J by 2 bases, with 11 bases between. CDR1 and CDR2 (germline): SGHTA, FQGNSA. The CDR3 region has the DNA TGTGCCAGCAGCTTAGGGACAGCCTTTCAAGAGACCCAGTACTTC. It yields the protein CASSLGTAFQETQYF. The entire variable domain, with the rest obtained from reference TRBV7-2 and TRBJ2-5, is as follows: GAGVSQSPSNKVTEKGKDVELRCDPISGHTALYWYRQSLGQGLEFLIYFQGNSAPDKSGLPSDRFSAERTGGSVSTLTIQRTQQEDSAVYLCASSLGTAFQETQYFGPGTRLLVL.

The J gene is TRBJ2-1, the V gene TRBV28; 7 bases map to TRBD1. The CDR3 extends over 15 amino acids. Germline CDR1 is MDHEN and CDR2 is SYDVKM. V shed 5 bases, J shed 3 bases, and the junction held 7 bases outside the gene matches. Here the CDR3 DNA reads TGTGCCAGCAGTGGACCGGGACAGAGCTACAATGAGCAGTTCTTC. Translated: CASSGPGQSYNEQFF.

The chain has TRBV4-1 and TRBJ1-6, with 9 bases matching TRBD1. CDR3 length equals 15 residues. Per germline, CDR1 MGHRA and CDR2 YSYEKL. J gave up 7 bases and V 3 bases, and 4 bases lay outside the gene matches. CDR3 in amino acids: CASSHGQGWNSPLHF. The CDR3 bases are TGCGCCAGCAGCCATGGACAGGGGTGGAATTCACCCCTCCACTTT.

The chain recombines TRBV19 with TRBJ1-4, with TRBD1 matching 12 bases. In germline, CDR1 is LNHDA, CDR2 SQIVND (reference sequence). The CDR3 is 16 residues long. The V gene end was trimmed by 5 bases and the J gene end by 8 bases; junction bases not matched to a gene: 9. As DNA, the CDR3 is TGTGCCAGTAGTGCCCGACCCGGGACAGGGGGCGAAAAACTGTTTTTT. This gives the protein CASSARPGTGGEKLFF.

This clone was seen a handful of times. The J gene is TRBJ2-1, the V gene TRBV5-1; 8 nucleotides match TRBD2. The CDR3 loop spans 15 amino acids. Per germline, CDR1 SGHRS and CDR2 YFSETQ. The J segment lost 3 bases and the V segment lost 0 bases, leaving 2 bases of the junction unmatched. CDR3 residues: CASSLAGLVYNEQFF. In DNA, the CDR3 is TGCGCCAGCAGCTTGGCGGGACTAGTCTACAATGAGCAGTTCTTC.

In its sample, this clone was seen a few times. DNA for the CDR3: TGTGCCAGCAGACCCAGCCGGGGTCGACCAACTAATGAAAAACTGTTTTTT. It codes for CASRPSRGRPTNEKLFF. The chain carries TRBV7-8 and TRBJ1-4; D unclear. The CDR3 extends over 17 amino acids. Germline-derived CDR1 and CDR2 are SGHVS and FQNEAQ. Trimming took 6 bases from V and 0 from J, leaving 17 bases between them.